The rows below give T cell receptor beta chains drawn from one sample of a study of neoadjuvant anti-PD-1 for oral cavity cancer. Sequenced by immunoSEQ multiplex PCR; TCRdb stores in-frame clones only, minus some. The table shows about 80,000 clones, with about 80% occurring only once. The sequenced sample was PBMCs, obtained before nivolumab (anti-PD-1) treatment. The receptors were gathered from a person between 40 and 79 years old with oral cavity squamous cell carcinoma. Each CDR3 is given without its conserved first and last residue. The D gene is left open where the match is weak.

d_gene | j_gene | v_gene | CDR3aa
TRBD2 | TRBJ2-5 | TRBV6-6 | ASSPGTSGISETQY
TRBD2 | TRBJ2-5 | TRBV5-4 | ASSSGTSGSLETQY
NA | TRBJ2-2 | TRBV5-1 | ASSPRGWDTGELF
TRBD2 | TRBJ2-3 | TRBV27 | ASSFLGLATDTQY
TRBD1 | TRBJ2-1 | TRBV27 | ASRPQGAFGNEQF
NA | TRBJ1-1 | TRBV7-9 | ASSLAPSQGEAF
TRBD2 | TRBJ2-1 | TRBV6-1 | ASSGRTSGRSSYNEQF
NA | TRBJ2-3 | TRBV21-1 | ASSKARETKRNTQY
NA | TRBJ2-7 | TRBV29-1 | SVSWGRYEQY
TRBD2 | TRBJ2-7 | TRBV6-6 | ASNLAGGAYEQY
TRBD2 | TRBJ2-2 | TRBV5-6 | ASSRLAQGSGELF
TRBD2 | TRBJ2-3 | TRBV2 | ASRSGGSDTQY
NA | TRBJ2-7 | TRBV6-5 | ASSYDRGSYEQY
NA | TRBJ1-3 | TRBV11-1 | ASSPGGADSGNTIY
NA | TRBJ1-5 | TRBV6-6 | ASSYGGSNQPQH
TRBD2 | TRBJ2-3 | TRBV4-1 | ASSLGRGGRGDTQY
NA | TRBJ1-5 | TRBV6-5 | ASRPSANQPQH
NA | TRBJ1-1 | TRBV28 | ASRQRGTEAF
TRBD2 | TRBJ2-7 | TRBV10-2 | ASYGTSGSREEQY
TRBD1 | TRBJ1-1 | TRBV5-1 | ASSSQGAGNTEAF
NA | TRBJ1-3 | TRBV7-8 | ASSPSGGNTIY
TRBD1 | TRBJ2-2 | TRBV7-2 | ASSPRQGNYTGELF
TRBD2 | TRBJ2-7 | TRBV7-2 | ASSLTGLAYEQY
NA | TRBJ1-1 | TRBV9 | ASSVALIGTEAF
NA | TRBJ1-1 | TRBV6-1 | ASSEETGAMNTEAF
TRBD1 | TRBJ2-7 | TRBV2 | ASDRVTYEQY
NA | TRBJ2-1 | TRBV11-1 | ASSSRERSSYNEQF
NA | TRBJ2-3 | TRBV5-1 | ASTWGSGSTDTQY
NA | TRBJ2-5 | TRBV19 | ASSIQTGRGETQY
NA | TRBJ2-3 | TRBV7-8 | ASSLAATGQADTQY
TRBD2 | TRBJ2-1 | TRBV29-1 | SVEDDGGRDNEQF
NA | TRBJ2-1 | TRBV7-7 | ASSLDRGGEQF
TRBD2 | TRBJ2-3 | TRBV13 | ASSRTSGADTQY
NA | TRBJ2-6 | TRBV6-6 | ASSQLSGANVLT
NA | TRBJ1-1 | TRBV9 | ASSVGTQNTEAF
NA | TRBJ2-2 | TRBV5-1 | ASSLAGNTGELF
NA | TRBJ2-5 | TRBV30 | AWSSYQGRETQY
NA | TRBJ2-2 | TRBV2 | ASRLALTGELF
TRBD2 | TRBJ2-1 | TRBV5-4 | ASSLWASGSRNEQF
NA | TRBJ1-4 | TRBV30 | AWSEGIGKLF
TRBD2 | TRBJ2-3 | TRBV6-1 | ASSETSGRAADTQY
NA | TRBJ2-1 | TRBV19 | ASIATGGTSNEQF
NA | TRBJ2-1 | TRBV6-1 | ASGDGRNYNEQF
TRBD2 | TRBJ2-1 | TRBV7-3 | ASSSPTSGSYNEQF
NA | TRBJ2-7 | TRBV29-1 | SVEVAHYEQY
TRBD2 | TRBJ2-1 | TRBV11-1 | ASGSSGSRHEQF
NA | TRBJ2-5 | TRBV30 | AWSKSTVQETQY